Listed below are T cell receptor beta chains from one sample, sequenced in a study of T cell responses to AZD1222 COVID-19 vaccine. Libraries were prepared by immunoSEQ multiplex PCR; TCRdb keeps only in-frame clonotypes and omits some of them. The table lists 180,000 or so clones, more than 85% of them singletons, with about 4% in the top ten. This sample comprised peripheral blood, obtained on day 0 of AZD1222 vaccination. The receptors here all came from an adult in good health. CDR3s include the opening cysteine and the closing phenylalanine or tryptophan.

V | CDR3
TRBV10-2 | CASSEATQAPLHF
TRBV4-1 | CASSQEWSLYGYTF
TRBV7-9 | CASSNRGTLVYNEQFF
TRBV27 | CASSSVLRTEAFF
TRBV18 | CASSQGYSGTLSYEQYF
TRBV18 | CASSPSLNRVSSYNEQFF
TRBV5-5 | CASSDGRGNQPQHF
TRBV19 | CASRTGANVLTF
TRBV27 | CGCGSDYNEQFF
TRBV4-2 | CASSQKEPGVVAFF
TRBV6-5 | CASRPDRGSYNEQFF
TRBV3-1/TRBV3-2 | CASSLGGGPGNTIYF
TRBV4-1 | CASSPRGSSYNEQFF
TRBV19 | CASSSPGQTSYYGYTF
TRBV12-3/TRBV12-4 | CASSPGSYNEQFF
TRBV6-5 | CASSYDATGVRGYTF
TRBV5-5 | CASSYGTSGSWEQYF
TRBV10-3 | CAISDRDRAFLF
TRBV5-6 | CASSTDRWGETQYF
TRBV7-9 | CASTTGSGTGELFF
TRBV7-9 | CASSLRDRDYTF
TRBV6-7 | CASSYSSAGHADTEAFF
TRBV3-1/TRBV3-2 | CASSQPGTEVGNTIYF
TRBV3-1/TRBV3-2 | CASSRTSGRSYEQYF
TRBV6-1 | CASSEGGQAEAFF
TRBV3-1/TRBV3-2 | CASSASAETQYF
TRBV20-1 | CSASPSLARYNEQFF
TRBV10-2 | CASREDWTDTQYF
TRBV10-1 | CASSIQGQPQHF
TRBV19 | CASVWGAGQPQHF
TRBV2 | CASKGQGAFGYTF
TRBV6-1 | CASSEASGGAYNEQFF
TRBV14 | CASSHRRDSKETQYF
TRBV9 | CASSVAGQPNYGYTF
TRBV5-4 | CASSLRQGPYNEQFF
TRBV5-1 | CASSPGGSYGYTF
TRBV6-1 | CASSEADGQGARAFF
TRBV6-5 | CASSYSAGQGTDTQYF
TRBV27 | CATLPTGRNTGELFF
TRBV7-6 | CASSWKAGTEAYEQYF
TRBV2 | CASSPQRNEQFF
TRBV6-1 | CASSLEEQGVYGYTF
TRBV5-1 | CASSLQGAGEKLFF
TRBV29-1 | CSVRTDFEAFF
TRBV4-1 | CASSLGQGAVGQPQHF
TRBV6-4 | CASSPLHGQGGTDTQYF
TRBV5-1 | CASSTTSGPYEQYF
TRBV27 | CASSLEQGTYNEQFF
TRBV19 | CASSIVPPTGELFF
TRBV4-2 | CASSQDSQDSNTGELFF
TRBV6-5 | CASSPVGTGEQFF
TRBV11-2 | CASSFLRDSTMNTEAFF
TRBV7-9 | CASSLADRAENEKLFF
TRBV5-1 | CASSIRVSTDTQYF
TRBV19 | CASSLLSGQGAYEQYF
TRBV3-1/TRBV3-2 | CASSQDLRVLGNTEAFF